This T cell receptor beta chain was captured by sequencing in a study of early T cells in non-severe SARS-CoV-2 infection. The table lists this clonotype with many counts. TCRdb passed the 5' RACE reads through MiXCR, listing each CDR3 protein once. The table lists around 57,000 distinct CDR3 sequences, around 10% of them singletons, with roughly a tenth in the top ten. J lost 1 base, V lost 4 bases, and 5 bases had no gene match. CDR3 length equals 15 residues. Germline loops: CDR1 SGHAT, CDR2 FQNNGV. The chain links TRBV11-2 to TRBJ2-5; TRBD1 aligns across 8 bases. What was sequenced was whole blood. The TCR sequence derives from an adult who was a healthcare worker with PCR-confirmed SARS-CoV-2 infection or an uninfected control (not recorded which). In DNA, the CDR3 is TGTGCCAGCAGCTACAGTACAGGGGGCCAAGAGACCCAGTACTTC. Its translation: CASSYSTGGQETQYF.